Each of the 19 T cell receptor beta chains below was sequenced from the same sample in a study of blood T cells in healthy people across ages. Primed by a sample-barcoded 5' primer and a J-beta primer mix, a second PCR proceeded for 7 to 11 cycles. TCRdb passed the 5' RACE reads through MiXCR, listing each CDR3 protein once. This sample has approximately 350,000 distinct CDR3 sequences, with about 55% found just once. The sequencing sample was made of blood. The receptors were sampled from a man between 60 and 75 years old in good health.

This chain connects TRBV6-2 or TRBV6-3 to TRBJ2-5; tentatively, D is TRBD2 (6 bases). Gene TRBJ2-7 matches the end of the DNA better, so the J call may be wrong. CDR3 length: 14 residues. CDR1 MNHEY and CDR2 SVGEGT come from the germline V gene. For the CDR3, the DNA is TGTGCCAGCAGATTCCGGGACTCCACCTACGAGCAGTACTTC. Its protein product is CASRFRDSTYEQYF.

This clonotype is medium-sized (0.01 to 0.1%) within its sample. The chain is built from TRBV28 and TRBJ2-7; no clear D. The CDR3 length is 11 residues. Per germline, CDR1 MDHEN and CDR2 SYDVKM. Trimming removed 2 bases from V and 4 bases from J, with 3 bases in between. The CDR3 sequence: CASSLGYEQYF. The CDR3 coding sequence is TGTGCCAGCAGTTTAGGGTACGAGCAGTACTTC.

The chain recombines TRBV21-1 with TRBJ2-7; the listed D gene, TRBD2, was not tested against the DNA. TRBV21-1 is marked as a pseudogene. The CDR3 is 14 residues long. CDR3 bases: TGTGCCAGCAGCAAGGGAGGGAGGGCTTACGAGCAGTACTTC. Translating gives CASSKGGRAYEQYF.

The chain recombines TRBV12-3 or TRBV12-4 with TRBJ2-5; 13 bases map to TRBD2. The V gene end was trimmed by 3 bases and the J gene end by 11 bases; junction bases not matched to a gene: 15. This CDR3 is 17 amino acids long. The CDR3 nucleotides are TGTGCCAGCAGTTTCGGCCCGACTAGCGGGGGGAACAATGAGCAGTACTTC. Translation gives CASSFGPTSGGNNEQYF.

For the CDR3, the DNA is TGCAGTGCTGACCCCCATGAGGCGGAGAGCACAGATACGCAGTATTTT. Its translation: CSADPHEAESTDTQYF. The V gene is TRBV20-1, the J gene TRBJ2-3; no reliable D call. Trimming left V 5 bases short and J 0 bases short, with 18 bases between. CDR3 size: 16 residues. Germline CDR1 is DFQATT and CDR2 is SNEGSKA (reference sequence).

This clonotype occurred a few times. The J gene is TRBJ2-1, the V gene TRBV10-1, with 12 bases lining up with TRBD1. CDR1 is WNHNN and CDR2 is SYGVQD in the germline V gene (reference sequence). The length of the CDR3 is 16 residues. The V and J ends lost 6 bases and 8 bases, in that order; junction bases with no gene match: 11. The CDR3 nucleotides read TGCGCCAGCAGGCCCAACTCGGGACAGGGGGCCGATGAGCAGTTCTTC. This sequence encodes CASRPNSGQGADEQFF.

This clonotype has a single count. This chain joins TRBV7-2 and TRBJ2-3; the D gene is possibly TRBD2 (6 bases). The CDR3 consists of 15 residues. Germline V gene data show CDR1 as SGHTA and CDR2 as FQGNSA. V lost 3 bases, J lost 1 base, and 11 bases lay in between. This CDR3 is CASSFDGSGTDTQYF. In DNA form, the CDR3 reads TGTGCCAGCAGCTTCGACGGGAGTGGCACAGATACGCAGTATTTT. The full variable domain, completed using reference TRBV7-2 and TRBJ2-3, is GAGVSQSPSNKVTEKGKDVELRCDPISGHTALYWYRQSLGQGLEFLIYFQGNSAPDKSGLPSDRFSAERTGGSVSTLTIQRTQQEDSAVYLCASSFDGSGTDTQYFGPGTRLTVL.

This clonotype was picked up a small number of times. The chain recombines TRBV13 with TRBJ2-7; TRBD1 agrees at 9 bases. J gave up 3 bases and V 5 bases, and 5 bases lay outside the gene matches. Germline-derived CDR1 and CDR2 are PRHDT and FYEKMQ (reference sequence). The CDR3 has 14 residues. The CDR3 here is CASSVRDRDYEQYF. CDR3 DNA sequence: TGTGCCAGCAGCGTCCGGGACAGGGACTACGAGCAGTACTTC.

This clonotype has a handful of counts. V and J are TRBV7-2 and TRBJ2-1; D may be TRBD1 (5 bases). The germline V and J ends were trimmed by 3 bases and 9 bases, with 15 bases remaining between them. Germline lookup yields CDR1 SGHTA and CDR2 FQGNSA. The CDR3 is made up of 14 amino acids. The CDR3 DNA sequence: TGTGCCAGCAGCTTCCTCACCGTAACAGGTGAGCAGTTCTTC. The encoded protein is CASSFLTVTGEQFF.

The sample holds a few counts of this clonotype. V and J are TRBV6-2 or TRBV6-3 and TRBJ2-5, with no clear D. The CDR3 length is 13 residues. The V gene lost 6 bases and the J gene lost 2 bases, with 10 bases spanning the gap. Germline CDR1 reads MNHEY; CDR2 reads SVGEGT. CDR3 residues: CASSTRHQETQYF. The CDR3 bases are TGTGCCAGCAGCACCCGACATCAAGAGACCCAGTACTTC.

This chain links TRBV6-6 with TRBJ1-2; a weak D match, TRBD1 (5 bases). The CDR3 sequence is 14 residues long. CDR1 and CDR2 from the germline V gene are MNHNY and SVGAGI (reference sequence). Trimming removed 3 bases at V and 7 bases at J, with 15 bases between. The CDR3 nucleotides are TGTGCCAGCAGTTATACCGGGACCTCGGGTGGCTACACCTTC. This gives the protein CASSYTGTSGGYTF.

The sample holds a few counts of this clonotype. CDR3: CASSSGTGPGLGTDTQYF. The CDR3 DNA reads as TGCGCCAGCAGCTCCGGGACAGGTCCAGGGTTGGGCACAGATACGCAGTATTTT. This chain connects TRBV5-1 to TRBJ2-3; 8 bases are shared with TRBD1. The trim removed 3 bases at V and 1 base at J, leaving 13 bases unmatched. The length of the CDR3 is 18 residues. Germline V gene data show CDR1 as SGHRS and CDR2 as YFSETQ.

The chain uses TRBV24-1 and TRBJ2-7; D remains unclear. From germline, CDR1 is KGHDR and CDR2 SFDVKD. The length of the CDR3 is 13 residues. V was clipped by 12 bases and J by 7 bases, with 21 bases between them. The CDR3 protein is CAVGVQQSNEQYF. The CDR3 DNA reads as TGTGCCGTCGGCGTCCAGCAGTCCAATGAGCAGTACTTC.

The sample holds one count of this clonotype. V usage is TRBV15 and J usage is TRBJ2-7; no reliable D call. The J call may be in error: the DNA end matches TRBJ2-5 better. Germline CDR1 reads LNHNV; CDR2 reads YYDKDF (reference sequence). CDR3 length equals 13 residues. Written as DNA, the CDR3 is TGTGCCACCAGCAGAGGCTGTGGGGAGACCCAGTACTTC. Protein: CATSRGCGETQYF.

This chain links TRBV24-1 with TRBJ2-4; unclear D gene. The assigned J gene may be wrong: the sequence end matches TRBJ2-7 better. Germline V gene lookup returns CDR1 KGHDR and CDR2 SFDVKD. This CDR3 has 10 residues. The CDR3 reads CATQGYEQYF. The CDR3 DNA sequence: TGTGCCACCCAAGGCTACGAGCAGTACTTC.

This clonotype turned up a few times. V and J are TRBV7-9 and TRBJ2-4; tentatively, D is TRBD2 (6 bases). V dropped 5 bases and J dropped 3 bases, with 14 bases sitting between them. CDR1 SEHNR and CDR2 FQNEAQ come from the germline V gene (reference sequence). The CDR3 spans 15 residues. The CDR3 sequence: CASSPNPGLKNIQYF. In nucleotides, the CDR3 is TGTGCCAGCAGCCCAAATCCGGGACTCAAAAACATTCAGTACTTC.

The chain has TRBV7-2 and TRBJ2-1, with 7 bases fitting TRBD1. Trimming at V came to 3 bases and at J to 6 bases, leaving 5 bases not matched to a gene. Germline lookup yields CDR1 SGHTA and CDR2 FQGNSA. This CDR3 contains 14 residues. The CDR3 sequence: CASSLQTGSNEQFF. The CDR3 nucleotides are TGTGCCAGCAGCTTGCAGACAGGGTCCAATGAGCAGTTCTTC.

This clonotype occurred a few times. In DNA, the CDR3 is TGCAGCGTTGATAGGACAGGGGAACGCAATGAGCAGTACTTC. Its protein is CSVDRTGERNEQYF. This chain links TRBV29-1 with TRBJ2-1; TRBD1 aligns across 9 bases. The end of the DNA fits TRBJ2-7 better, so the J call may be wrong. Germline V lookup: CDR1 SQVTM, CDR2 ANQGSEA. The CDR3 totals 14 residues.

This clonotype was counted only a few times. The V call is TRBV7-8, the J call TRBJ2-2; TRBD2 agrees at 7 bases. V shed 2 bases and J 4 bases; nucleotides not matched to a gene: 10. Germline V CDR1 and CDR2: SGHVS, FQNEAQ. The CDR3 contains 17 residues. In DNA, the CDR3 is TGTGCCAGCAGCTTAATTCCGCGGGGAGGGGCCACCGGGGAGCTGTTTTTT. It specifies CASSLIPRGGATGELFF.